Listed here are 25 T cell receptor beta chains from one sample, sequenced in a study of blood T cell repertoires in COVID-19. Using immunoSEQ multiplex PCR, the repertoire was profiled, and TCRdb retains in-frame clones only, with some absent. The table records around 70,000 clones, around 87% of them present only once. The sequenced sample was peripheral blood. The receptors originated from a woman of 80 years or more with active or convalescent COVID-19.

The chain has TRBV21-1 and TRBJ2-5; no check of the table's D call, TRBD2, against the DNA was made. TRBV21-1 is reported as a pseudogene. The CDR3 loop spans 17 amino acids. Here the CDR3 DNA reads TGTGCCAGCAGCATCCTACCCTGCGTCGAGGGTCAAGAGACCCAGTACTTC. Translation gives CASSILPCVEGQETQYF.

V usage is TRBV7-9 and J usage is TRBJ2-1; D is ambiguous. This CDR3 has 12 amino acids. V lost 1 base and J lost 10, with 8 bases in between. Germline V gene data show CDR1 as SEHNR and CDR2 as FQNEAQ (reference sequence). The CDR3 sequence: CASSLVSAEQFF. CDR3 sequence (DNA): TGTGCCAGCAGCTTAGTAAGCGCCGAGCAGTTCTTC.

The chain recombines TRBV5-3 with TRBJ1-1; tentatively, D is TRBD1 (5 bases). TRBV5-3 is reported as an ORF; its role is uncertain. Trimming removed 4 bases at V and 4 bases at J, with 20 bases between. This CDR3 has 16 residues. CDR3 sequence reads: CARSPLAQGGATEAFF. In DNA form, the CDR3 reads TGTGCCAGAAGCCCCCTCGCGCAGGGTGGGGCCACTGAAGCTTTCTTT.

This rearrangement joins TRBV2 to TRBJ2-3, with TRBD1 as a possible D gene (5 bases). CDR1 is SNHLY and CDR2 is FYNNEI in the germline V gene. The CDR3 runs to 13 residues. V lost 6 bases to trimming and J lost 6 bases, with 13 bases between them. The DNA for the CDR3 is TGTGCCAGCAGCCTCAGGGCAGCCGATACGCAGTATTTT. Translated, it gives CASSLRAADTQYF.

The rearrangement links TRBV29-1 to TRBJ2-2; D is possibly TRBD2 (6 bases). The CDR3 is 13 residues long. Germline CDR1 is SQVTM and CDR2 is ANQGSEA. The V end was cut by 3 bases, the J end by 6 bases, with 11 bases between. CDR3 amino acids: CSVDLGGSGELFF. The CDR3 coding sequence is TGCAGCGTTGATCTCGGGGGATCCGGGGAGCTGTTTTTT.

The chain employs TRBV6-5 and TRBJ2-5; 10 nucleotides match TRBD1. V was clipped by 7 bases and J by 5 bases; unmatched bases: 7. The CDR3 spans 14 residues. Germline CDR1 MNHEY, CDR2 SVGAGI. The CDR3: CASNRDRGRETQYF. CDR3 in DNA: TGTGCCAGCAACAGGGACAGGGGCCGGGAGACCCAGTACTTC.

This clone is a singleton in its sample. The V call is TRBV5-1, the J call TRBJ2-5; tentative D call: TRBD2 (5 bases). Between the trimmed V and J ends, which lost 0 bases and 2 bases, there was a span of 11 bases. This CDR3 has 15 amino acids. Germline V CDR1 and CDR2: SGHRS, YFSETQ. The CDR3 sequence: CASSLEAGGQETQYF. For the CDR3, the DNA is TGCGCCAGCAGCTTGGAGGCAGGAGGACAAGAGACCCAGTACTTC.

This chain links TRBV27 with TRBJ1-1; tentatively, D is TRBD1 (5 bases). Germline loops: CDR1 MNHEY, CDR2 SMNVEV (reference sequence). The CDR3 totals 11 residues. Between the trimmed V and J ends, which lost 4 bases and 7 bases, there was a span of 7 bases. The CDR3 here is CASSWGVEAFF. The CDR3 DNA reads TGTGCCAGCAGTTGGGGGGTTGAAGCTTTCTTT.

This rearrangement joins TRBV5-1 to TRBJ2-7, with 8 nucleotides matching TRBD1. The V and J ends lost 0 bases and 7 bases, in that order; junction bases with no gene match: 9. The germline CDR1 and CDR2 sequences are SGHRS and YFSETQ. CDR3 length equals 15 residues. CDR3 in amino acids: CASSLAGPGGMEQYF. CDR3 DNA: TGCGCCAGCAGCTTGGCCGGGCCAGGGGGCATGGAGCAGTACTTC.

This chain uses TRBV2 with TRBJ1-3, with 10 bases aligning to TRBD1. Germline assignment: CDR1 SNHLY and CDR2 FYNNEI. The CDR3 totals 15 residues. Unmatched junction bases numbered 0, after V lost 4 bases and J lost 0 bases. The CDR3 spells CASSGDRGSGNTIYF. Written as DNA, the CDR3 is TGTGCCAGCAGTGGGGACAGGGGCTCTGGAAACACCATATATTTT.

The chain joins TRBV29-1 to TRBJ1-2; D perhaps matches TRBD1 (5 bases). The CDR3 is 14 residues long. Trimming pared 5 bases from V and 9 bases from J, leaving 22 bases between. Germline loops: CDR1 SQVTM, CDR2 ANQGSEA. CDR3: CSVRWGESLFSYTF. The CDR3 DNA reads as TGCAGCGTTCGATGGGGGGAAAGTTTATTTAGCTACACCTTC.

V and J are TRBV7-2 and TRBJ2-7; tentatively, D is TRBD1 (5 bases). Germline V CDR1 and CDR2: SGHTA, FQGNSA. Trimming shortened V by 1 base and J by 6 bases, and 13 bases separated the two germline ends. The length of the CDR3 is 14 residues. The CDR3: CASSLDPGRAEQYF. CDR3 coding DNA: TGTGCCAGCAGCTTAGATCCCGGCAGGGCCGAGCAGTACTTC.

The chain has TRBV28 and TRBJ1-5; a weak D match, TRBD1 (6 bases). The CDR3 is made up of 18 amino acids. The germline CDR1 and CDR2 sequences are MDHEN and SYDVKM. The V end was cut by 1 base, the J end by 9 bases, with 25 bases between. The chain's CDR3 is CASSLSSGGTTPERPQHF. The CDR3 DNA follows: TGTGCCAGCAGTTTATCCTCGGGGGGGACAACACCTGAAAGGCCCCAGCATTTT.

The V call is TRBV6-5, the J call TRBJ1-3; weak D call: TRBD1 (5 bases). This CDR3 region has 15 residues. Germline V lookup: CDR1 MNHEY, CDR2 SVGAGI. The ends were cut back, 6 bases at V and 1 base at J, with 13 bases in the middle. The DNA for the CDR3 is TGTGCCAGCAGCGGGGGATCTGGGTCTGGAAACACCATATATTTT. It codes for CASSGGSGSGNTIYF.

In this sample, this clone turned up a few times. The chain is built from TRBV4-3 and TRBJ2-7, with D perhaps TRBD1 (5 bases). Germline-derived CDR1 and CDR2 are LGHNA and YSLEER. The CDR3 runs to 14 residues. The ends were cut back, 8 bases at V and 3 bases at J, with 17 bases in the middle. This chain's CDR3 is CASPSRQPHYEQYF. The CDR3 nucleotides read TGCGCCAGCCCGAGCAGACAGCCTCACTACGAGCAGTACTTC.

The chain joins TRBV11-2 to TRBJ2-1, with D perhaps matching TRBD2 (6 bases). The CDR3 spans 16 residues. V lost 3 bases and J 5 bases, leaving 17 bases between the germline ends. CDR1 SGHAT and CDR2 FQNNGV come from the germline V gene. CDR3 bases: TGTGCCAGCAGCTTGATCGGGGGTCGATTTGACAATGAGCAGTTCTTC. It encodes CASSLIGGRFDNEQFF.

The rearrangement links TRBV19 to TRBJ1-4; 7 bases align to TRBD1. The CDR3 has 14 residues. The germline V gene encodes CDR1 LNHDA and CDR2 SQIVND (reference sequence). J lost 4 bases, V lost 3 bases, and 2 bases had no gene match. The CDR3 coding sequence is TGTGCCAGTAGTATCCAGGGGGTTAATGAAAAACTGTTTTTT. Protein product: CASSIQGVNEKLFF.

This chain connects TRBV3-1 (or the pseudogene TRBV3-2) to TRBJ2-1, with 10 nucleotides matching TRBD1. The trim removed 4 bases at V and 9 bases at J, leaving 12 bases unmatched. This CDR3 contains 16 residues. Germline V gives CDR1 LGHDT, CDR2 YNNKEL (reference sequence). The CDR3 protein is CASSRRGRQGAIEQFF. The CDR3 nucleotides are TGTGCCAGCAGCCGCAGAGGGCGACAGGGGGCTATTGAGCAGTTCTTC.

This clone has only one observation. V gene TRBV6-6 combines with J gene TRBJ2-7, with D unclear. V was clipped by 8 bases and J by 3 bases, with 17 bases between them. The germline V gene has CDR1 MNHNY and CDR2 SVGAGI (reference sequence). The CDR3 sequence is 14 residues long. The DNA of the CDR3 is TGTGCCAGCCTCAAGGATATCGGCGGCTACGAGCAGTACTTC. Encoded protein: CASLKDIGGYEQYF.

This clone was found a few times. The chain is built from TRBV4-3 and TRBJ1-2; D remains unclear. This CDR3 is built from 12 residues. V was pared by 4 bases and J by 2 bases, with 5 bases between. The germline V gene encodes CDR1 LGHNA and CDR2 YSLEER. In DNA, the CDR3 is TGCGCCAGCAGCCGGCGGAACTATGGCTACACCTTC. As protein: CASSRRNYGYTF.

J is TRBJ1-4 and V is TRBV6-6; D is unresolved. Trimming took off 4 bases at V and 8 bases at J, with 20 bases between the two ends. CDR1 is MNHNY, CDR2 SVGAGI, per germline (reference sequence). CDR3 length: 16 amino acids. CDR3 nucleotides: TGTGCCAGCAGTTTCTATTCCGGGCCGCCGGGGGAAAAACTGTTTTTT. Protein: CASSFYSGPPGEKLFF.

V is TRBV5-4 and J is TRBJ2-1, with TRBD1 identical over 9 bases. Per the germline V gene, CDR1 is SGHNT and CDR2 is YYREEE (reference sequence). This CDR3 region has 14 residues. V gave up 1 base and J gave up 6 bases; unmatched junction bases: 2. The CDR3 DNA is TGTGCCAGCAGCTTGATGGGACAGGGCAATGAGCAGTTCTTC. Protein product: CASSLMGQGNEQFF. The full variable domain, in which reference TRBV5-4 and TRBJ2-1 provide the parts outside the CDR3, is ETGVTQSPTHLIKTRGQQVTLRCSSQSGHNTVSWYQQALGQGPQFIFQYYREEENGRGNFPPRFSGLQFPNYSSELNVNALELDDSALYLCASSLMGQGNEQFFGPGTRLTVL.

The V call is TRBV4-1, the J call TRBJ2-2; possible D gene TRBD2, 5 bases. Trimming took off 0 bases at V and 2 bases at J, with 13 bases between the two ends. The length of the CDR3 is 17 residues. Per the germline V gene, CDR1 is MGHRA and CDR2 is YSYEKL. The CDR3 bases are TGCGCCAGCAGCCAAGATCGGAGGCAGCTAAACACCGGGGAGCTGTTTTTT. Translating gives CASSQDRRQLNTGELFF.

The V and J genes are TRBV5-8 and TRBJ1-5; D remains unclear. Trimming left V 0 bases short and J 5 bases short, with 9 bases between. CDR1 and CDR2 from the germline V gene are SGHTS and YDEGEE. The CDR3 extends over 14 amino acids. The CDR3 DNA reads as TGTGCCAGCAGCTTGGATCCAGTCGATCAGCCCCAGCATTTT. This encodes CASSLDPVDQPQHF.

CDR3 loop: CASRTQAGGEKLFF. CDR3 DNA sequence: TGTGCCAGTAGAACTCAGGCGGGTGGCGAAAAACTGTTTTTT. The V and J genes are TRBV19 and TRBJ1-4; D gene unclear. The CDR3 is 14 amino acids. The V gene lost 6 bases and the J gene lost 8 bases, with 16 bases spanning the gap. Germline-derived CDR1 and CDR2 are LNHDA and SQIVND (reference sequence).